This TCR beta chain came from a study of long-term antiretroviral therapy in people with HIV. CDR1 and CDR2 (germline): MNHEY, SMNVEV (reference sequence). The CDR3 spans 17 residues. With 5 bases clipped from V and 8 bases from J, the junction kept 16 bases outside the gene matches. Study-level results: Transplant donor controls retained higher diversity, though diversity increased after ART.

Running of the v3.0 immunoSEQ assay took place at survey level. Assay: immunoSEQ multiplex PCR; the TCRdb copy retains only in-frame clones and omits some. The sample lists 20,000 to 25,000 clones, roughly 88% occurring once. Remarks on this clone: Its antigen remains unknown.

The origin of this receptor is a woman aged 40-49 years with HIV. The rearrangement joins TRBV27 to TRBJ2-1; 9 bases match TRBD2. The material was unsorted PBMCs, obtained 1.2 years after starting antiretroviral therapy. The CDR3 DNA reads as TGTGCCAGCAGTCCCAATCTTGTGGCGGGAGGGCCTGATGAGCAGTTCTTC. Protein: CASSPNLVAGGPDEQFF.